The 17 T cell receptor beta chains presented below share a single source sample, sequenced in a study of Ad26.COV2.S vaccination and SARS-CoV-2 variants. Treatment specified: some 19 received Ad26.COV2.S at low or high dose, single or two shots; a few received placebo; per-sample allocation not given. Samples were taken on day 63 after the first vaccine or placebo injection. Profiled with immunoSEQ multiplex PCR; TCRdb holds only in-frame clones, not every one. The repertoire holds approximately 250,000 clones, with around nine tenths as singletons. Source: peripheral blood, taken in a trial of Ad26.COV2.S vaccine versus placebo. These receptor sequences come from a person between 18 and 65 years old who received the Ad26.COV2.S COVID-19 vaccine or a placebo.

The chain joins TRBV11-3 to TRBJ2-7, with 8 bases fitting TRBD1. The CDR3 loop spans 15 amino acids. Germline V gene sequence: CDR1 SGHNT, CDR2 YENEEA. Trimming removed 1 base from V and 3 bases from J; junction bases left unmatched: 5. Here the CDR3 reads CASSLGTGSFYEQYF. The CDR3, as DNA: TGTGCCAGCAGCTTAGGGACAGGGAGTTTCTACGAGCAGTACTTC.

CDR3 region: CASSKEGDSSYEQYF. CDR3 DNA sequence: TGTGCTAGCAGCAAAGAAGGGGACAGCTCCTACGAGCAGTACTTC. The chain joins TRBV21-1 to TRBJ2-7; the table names TRBD1, a call not compared with the DNA. TRBV21-1 is a pseudogene. This CDR3 contains 15 residues.

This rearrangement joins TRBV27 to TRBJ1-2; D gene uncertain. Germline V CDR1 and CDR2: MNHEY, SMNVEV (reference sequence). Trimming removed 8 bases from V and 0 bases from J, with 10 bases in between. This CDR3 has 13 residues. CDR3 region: CASGVVPNYGYTF. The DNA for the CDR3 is TGTGCCAGCGGGGTTGTCCCTAACTATGGCTACACCTTC.

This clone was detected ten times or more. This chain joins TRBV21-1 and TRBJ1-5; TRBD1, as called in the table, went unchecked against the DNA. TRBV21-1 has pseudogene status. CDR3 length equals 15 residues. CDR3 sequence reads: CASSKVQGAHQPQHF. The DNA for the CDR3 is TGTGCTAGCAGCAAAGTACAGGGGGCGCATCAGCCCCAGCATTTT.

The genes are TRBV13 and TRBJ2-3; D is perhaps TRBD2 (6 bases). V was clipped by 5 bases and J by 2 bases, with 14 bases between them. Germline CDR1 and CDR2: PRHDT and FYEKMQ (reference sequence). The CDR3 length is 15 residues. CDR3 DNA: TGTGCCAGCAGCGATCGCCGGGAGAACACAGATACGCAGTATTTT. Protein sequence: CASSDRRENTDTQYF.

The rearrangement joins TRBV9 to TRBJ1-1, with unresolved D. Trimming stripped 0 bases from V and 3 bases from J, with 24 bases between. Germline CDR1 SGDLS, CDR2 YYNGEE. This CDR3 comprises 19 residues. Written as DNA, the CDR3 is TGTGCCAGCAGCGTAGTAGCCCCCCCTGTAGTCGGGGTCGACACTGAAGCTTTCTTT. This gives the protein CASSVVAPPVVGVDTEAFF.

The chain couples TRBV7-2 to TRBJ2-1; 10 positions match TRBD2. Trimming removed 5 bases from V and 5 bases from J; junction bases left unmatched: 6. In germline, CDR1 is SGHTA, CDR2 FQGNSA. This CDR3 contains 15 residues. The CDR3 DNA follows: TGTGCCAGCAGCGCACTAGCGGGAATCAACAATGAGCAGTTCTTC. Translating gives CASSALAGINNEQFF.

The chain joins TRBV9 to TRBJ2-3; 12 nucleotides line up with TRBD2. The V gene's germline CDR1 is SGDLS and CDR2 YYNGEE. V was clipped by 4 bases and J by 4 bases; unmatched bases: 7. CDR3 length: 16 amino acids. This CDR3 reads CASSTRLAGAADTQYF. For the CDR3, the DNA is TGTGCCAGCAGCACTCGACTAGCGGGAGCGGCAGATACGCAGTATTTT.

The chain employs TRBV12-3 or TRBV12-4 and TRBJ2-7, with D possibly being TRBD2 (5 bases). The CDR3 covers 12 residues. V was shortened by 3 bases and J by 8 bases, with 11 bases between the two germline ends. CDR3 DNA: TGTGCCAGCAGTTTTGGAGGACTTAAGCAGTACTTC. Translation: CASSFGGLKQYF.

CDR3 DNA sequence: TGTGCCAGCAGCCCGACAGGGGTTGGCAATCAGCCCCAGCATTTT. Translating it yields CASSPTGVGNQPQHF. The rearrangement joins TRBV5-8 to TRBJ1-5; 8 bases map to TRBD1. The CDR3 sequence is 15 residues long. Germline CDR1 SGHTS, CDR2 YDEGEE. Trimming took 4 bases from V and 2 from J; bases not matched to a gene: 5.

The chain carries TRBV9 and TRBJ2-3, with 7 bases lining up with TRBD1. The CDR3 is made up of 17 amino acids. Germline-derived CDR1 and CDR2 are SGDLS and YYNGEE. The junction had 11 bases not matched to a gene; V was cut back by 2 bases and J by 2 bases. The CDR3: CASSVPTTGSPTDTQYF. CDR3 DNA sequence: TGTGCCAGCAGCGTTCCAACGACAGGGAGTCCCACAGATACGCAGTATTTT. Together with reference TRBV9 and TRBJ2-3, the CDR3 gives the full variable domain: DSGVTQTPKHLITATGQRVTLRCSPRSGDLSVYWYQQSLDQGLQFLIQYYNGEERAKGNILERFSAQQFPDLHSELNLSSLELGDSALYFCASSVPTTGSPTDTQYFGPGTRLTVL.

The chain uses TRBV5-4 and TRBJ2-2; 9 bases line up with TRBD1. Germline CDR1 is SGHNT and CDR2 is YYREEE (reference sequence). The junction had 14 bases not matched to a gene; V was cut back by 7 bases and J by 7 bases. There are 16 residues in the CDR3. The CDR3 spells CASAFRTGVMVGELFF. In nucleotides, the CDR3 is TGTGCCAGCGCCTTCCGGACAGGGGTTATGGTCGGGGAGCTGTTTTTT. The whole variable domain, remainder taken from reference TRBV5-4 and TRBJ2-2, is ETGVTQSPTHLIKTRGQQVTLRCSSQSGHNTVSWYQQALGQGPQFIFQYYREEENGRGNFPPRFSGLQFPNYSSELNVNALELDDSALYLCASAFRTGVMVGELFFGEGSRLTVL.

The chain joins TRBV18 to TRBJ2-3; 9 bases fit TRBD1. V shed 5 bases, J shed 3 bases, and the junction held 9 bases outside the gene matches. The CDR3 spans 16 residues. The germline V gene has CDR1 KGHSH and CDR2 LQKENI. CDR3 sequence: CASSTGQGKGTDTQYF. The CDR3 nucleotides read TGTGCCAGCTCAACGGGACAGGGAAAGGGAACAGATACGCAGTATTTT.

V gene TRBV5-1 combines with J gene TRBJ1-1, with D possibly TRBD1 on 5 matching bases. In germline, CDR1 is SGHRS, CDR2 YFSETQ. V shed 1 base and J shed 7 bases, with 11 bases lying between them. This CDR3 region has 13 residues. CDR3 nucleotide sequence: TGCGCCAGCAGCTTGTACGGACAAAGTGAAGCTTTCTTT. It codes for CASSLYGQSEAFF.

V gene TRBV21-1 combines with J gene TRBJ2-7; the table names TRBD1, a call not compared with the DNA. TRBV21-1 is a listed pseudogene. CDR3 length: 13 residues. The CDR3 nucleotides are TGTGCCCGGAGATCAGGGAACCCCTACGAGCAGTACGTC. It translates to CARRSGNPYEQYV.

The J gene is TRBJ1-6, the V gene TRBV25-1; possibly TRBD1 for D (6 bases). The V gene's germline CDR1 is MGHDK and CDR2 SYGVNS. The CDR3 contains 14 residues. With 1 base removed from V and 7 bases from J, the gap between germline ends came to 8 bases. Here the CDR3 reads CASSELTGNSPLHF. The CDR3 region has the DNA TGTGCCAGCAGTGAATTAACAGGGAATTCACCCCTCCACTTT.

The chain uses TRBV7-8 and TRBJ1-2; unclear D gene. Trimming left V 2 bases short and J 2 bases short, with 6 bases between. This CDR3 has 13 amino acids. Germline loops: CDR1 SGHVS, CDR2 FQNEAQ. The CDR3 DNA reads TGTGCCAGCAGCTTAAGGCGGAACTATGGCTACACCTTC. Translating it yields CASSLRRNYGYTF.